This T cell receptor beta chain was captured by sequencing in a study of vaccination effects on CD4 cells after COVID-19. V lost 0 bases and J lost 0, with 6 bases in between. The CDR3 is made up of 15 amino acids. Germline V CDR1 and CDR2: SGHDN, FVKESK. As regards this clone: Its antigen remains unknown.

Sequencing was preceded by expansion of antigen-specific CD4+ T cells with viral peptide pools in the ViraFEST assay. Isolating CD4+ T cells followed around nine days of culture. None of these healthy vaccinees had been infected with SARS-CoV-2 before vaccination. Every well got some 1.8 million PBMC, which were grown with around 9.2 IU/ml IL-2 and about 9.2 ug/ml peptides. Half of the medium was exchanged for IL-2 medium on both days 3 and 7. The method was immunoSEQ multiplex PCR; TCRdb's version includes in-frame clones alone and lacks a portion of them. The sample has about 38,000 clones, under 70% seen once; the top ten hold 20% to 25%.

The source material was CD4+ T cells from PBMCs cultured with SARS-CoV-2 spike peptides, sampled before COVID-19 vaccination. This clonotype was sampled from a human donor who received a COVID-19 vaccine. The chain uses TRBV14 and TRBJ1-3; D unresolved. The DNA for the CDR3 is TGTGCCAGCAGCCAAGATCACAGCTCTGGAAACACCATATATTTT. This codes for CASSQDHSSGNTIYF.